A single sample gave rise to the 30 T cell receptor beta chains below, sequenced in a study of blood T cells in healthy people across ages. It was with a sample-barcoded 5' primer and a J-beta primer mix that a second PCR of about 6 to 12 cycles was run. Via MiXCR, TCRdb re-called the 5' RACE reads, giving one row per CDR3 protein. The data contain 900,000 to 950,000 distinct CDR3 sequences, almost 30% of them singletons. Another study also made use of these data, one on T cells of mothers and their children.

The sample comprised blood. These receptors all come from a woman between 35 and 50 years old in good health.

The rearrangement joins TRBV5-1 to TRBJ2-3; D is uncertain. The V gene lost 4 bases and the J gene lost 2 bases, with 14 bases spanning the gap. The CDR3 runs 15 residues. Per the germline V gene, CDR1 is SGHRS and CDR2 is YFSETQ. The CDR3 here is CASSRLRGDTDTQYF. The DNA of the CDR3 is TGCGCCAGCAGCCGCCTGCGTGGGGACACAGATACGCAGTATTTT.

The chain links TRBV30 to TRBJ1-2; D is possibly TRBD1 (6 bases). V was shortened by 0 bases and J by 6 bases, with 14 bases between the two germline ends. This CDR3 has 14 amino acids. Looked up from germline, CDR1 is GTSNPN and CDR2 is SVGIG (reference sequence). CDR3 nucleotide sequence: TGTGCCTGGAGTGTGACAGGTTTCTCCGATGGCTACACCTTC. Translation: CAWSVTGFSDGYTF. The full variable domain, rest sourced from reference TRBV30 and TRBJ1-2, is SQTIHQWPATLVQPVGSPLSLECTVEGTSNPNLYWYRQAAGRGLQLLFYSVGIGQISSEVPQNLSASRPQDRQFILSSKKLLLSDSGFYLCAWSVTGFSDGYTFGSGTRLTVV.

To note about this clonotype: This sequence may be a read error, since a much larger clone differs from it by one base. CDR3 sequence: CATSSLREVSNEQFF. The CDR3 DNA follows: TGTGCCACCAGCAGCCTCCGGGAGGTAAGCAATGAGCAGTTCTTC. The chain recombines TRBV15 with TRBJ2-1, with TRBD2 identical over 7 bases. The trim removed 3 bases at V and 6 bases at J, leaving 8 bases unmatched. Per the germline V gene, CDR1 is LNHNV and CDR2 is YYDKDF (reference sequence). The CDR3 covers 15 residues.

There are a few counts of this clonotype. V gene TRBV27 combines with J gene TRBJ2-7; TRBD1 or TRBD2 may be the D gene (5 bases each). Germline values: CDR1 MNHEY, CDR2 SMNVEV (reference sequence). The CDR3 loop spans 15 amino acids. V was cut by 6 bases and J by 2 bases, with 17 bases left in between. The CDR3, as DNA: TGTGCCAGCAGGCCCCTCGAGACGGGGCCCTACGAGCAGTACTTC. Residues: CASRPLETGPYEQYF.

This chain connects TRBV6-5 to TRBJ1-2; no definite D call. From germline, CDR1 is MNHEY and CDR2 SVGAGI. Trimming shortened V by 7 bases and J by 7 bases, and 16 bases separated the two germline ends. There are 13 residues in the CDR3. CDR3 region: CASTSGNYFGYTF. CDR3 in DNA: TGTGCCAGCACCTCCGGCAACTATTTTGGCTACACCTTC.

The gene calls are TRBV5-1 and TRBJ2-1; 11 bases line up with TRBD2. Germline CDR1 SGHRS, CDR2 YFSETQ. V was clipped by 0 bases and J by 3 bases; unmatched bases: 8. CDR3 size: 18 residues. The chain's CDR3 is CASSLVPSGGSRYNEQFF. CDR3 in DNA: TGCGCCAGCAGCTTGGTCCCTAGCGGGGGGTCCCGCTACAATGAGCAGTTCTTC.

The CDR3 DNA follows: TGCAGTGCTAGAGAGGGGGCTGCTGGCTACACCTTC. It specifies CSAREGAAGYTF. The chain employs TRBV20-1 and TRBJ1-2; a possible D gene is TRBD1 (6 bases). Trimming removed 0 bases from V and 7 bases from J, with 9 bases in between. The CDR3 consists of 12 residues. Germline lookup yields CDR1 DFQATT and CDR2 SNEGSKA (reference sequence).

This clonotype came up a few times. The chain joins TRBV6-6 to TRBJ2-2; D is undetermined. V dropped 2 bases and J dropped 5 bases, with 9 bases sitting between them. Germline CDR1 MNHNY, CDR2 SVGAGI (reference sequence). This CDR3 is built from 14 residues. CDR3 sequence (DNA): TGTGCCAGCAGTTACCCCCACGGGACCGGGGAGCTGTTTTTT. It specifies CASSYPHGTGELFF.

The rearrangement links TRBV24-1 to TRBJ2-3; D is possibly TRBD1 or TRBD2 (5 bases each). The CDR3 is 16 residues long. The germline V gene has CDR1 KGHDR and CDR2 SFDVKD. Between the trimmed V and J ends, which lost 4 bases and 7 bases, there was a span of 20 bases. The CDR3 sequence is CATSDPSRDPGNTQYF. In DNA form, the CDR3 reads TGTGCCACCAGTGACCCTAGCAGGGACCCGGGAAATACGCAGTATTTT.

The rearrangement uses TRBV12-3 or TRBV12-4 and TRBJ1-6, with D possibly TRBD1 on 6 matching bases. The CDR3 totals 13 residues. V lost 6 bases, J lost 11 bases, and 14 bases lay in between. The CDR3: CASRPSRTAPLHF. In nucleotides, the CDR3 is TGTGCCAGCAGACCTTCCCGGACAGCACCCCTCCACTTT.

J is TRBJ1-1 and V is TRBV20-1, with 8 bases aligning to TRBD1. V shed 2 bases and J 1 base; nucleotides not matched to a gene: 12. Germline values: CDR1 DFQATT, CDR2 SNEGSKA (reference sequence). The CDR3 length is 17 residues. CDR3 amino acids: CSARSLTGQGTNTEAFF. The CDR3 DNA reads TGCAGTGCTAGATCCTTAACTGGACAGGGAACGAACACTGAAGCTTTCTTT.

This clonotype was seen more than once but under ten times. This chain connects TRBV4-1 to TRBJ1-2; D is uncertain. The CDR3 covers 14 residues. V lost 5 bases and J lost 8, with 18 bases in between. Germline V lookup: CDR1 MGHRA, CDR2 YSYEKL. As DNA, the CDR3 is TGCGCCAGCAGCGAAACGGGGTTAAGAGGAGGCTACACCTTC. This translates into CASSETGLRGGYTF.

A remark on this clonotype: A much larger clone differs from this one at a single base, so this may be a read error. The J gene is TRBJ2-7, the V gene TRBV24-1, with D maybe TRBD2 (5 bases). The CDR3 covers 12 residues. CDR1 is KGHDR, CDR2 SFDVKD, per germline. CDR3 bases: TGTGCCACCGGTGAGGGCTCCTACGAGCAGTACTTC. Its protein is CATGEGSYEQYF.

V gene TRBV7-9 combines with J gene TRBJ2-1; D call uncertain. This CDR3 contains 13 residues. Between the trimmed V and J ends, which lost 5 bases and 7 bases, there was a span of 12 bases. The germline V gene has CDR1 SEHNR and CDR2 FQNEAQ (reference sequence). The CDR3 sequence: CASSPRMANEQFF. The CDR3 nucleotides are TGTGCCAGCAGCCCTAGGATGGCGAATGAGCAGTTCTTC.

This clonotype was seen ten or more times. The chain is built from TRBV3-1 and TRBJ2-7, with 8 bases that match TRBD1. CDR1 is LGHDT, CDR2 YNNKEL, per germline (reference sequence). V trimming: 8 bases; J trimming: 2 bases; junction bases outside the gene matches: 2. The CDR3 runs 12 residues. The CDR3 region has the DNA TGTGCCAGCGGGACAGGCCCCTACGAGCAGTACTTC. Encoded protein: CASGTGPYEQYF.

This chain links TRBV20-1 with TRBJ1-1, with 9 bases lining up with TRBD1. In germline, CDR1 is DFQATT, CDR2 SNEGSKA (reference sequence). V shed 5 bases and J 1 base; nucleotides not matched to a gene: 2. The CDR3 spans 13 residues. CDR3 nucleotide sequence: TGCAGTGCTCTGGGACAGGGGAACACTGAAGCTTTCTTT. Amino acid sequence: CSALGQGNTEAFF.

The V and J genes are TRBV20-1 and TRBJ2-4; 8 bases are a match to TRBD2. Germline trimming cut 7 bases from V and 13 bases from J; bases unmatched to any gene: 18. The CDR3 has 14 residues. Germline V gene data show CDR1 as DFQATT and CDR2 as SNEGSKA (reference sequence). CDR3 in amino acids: CSVKSGGGYNEQYF. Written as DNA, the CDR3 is TGCAGTGTCAAAAGCGGGGGAGGGTACAATGAGCAGTACTTC.

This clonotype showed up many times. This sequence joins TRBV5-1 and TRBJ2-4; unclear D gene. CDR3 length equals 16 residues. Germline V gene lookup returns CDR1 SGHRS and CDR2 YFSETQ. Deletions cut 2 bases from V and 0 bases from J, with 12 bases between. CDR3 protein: CASSFWADLAKNIQYF. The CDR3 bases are TGCGCCAGCAGCTTTTGGGCAGATCTAGCCAAAAACATTCAGTACTTC.

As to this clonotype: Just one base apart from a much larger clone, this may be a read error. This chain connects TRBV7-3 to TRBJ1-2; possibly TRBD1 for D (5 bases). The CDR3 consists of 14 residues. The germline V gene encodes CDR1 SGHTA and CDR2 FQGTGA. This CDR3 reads CASSLGAINYCYTF. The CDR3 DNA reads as TGTGCCAGCAGCTTAGGGGCCATAAACTATTGCTACACCTTC.

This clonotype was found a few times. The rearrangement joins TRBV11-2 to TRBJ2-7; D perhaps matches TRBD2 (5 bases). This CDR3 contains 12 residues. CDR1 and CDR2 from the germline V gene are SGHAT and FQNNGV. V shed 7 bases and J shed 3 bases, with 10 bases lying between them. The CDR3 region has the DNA TGTGCCAGCATGAGGGCAGGCTACGAGCAGTACTTC. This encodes CASMRAGYEQYF.

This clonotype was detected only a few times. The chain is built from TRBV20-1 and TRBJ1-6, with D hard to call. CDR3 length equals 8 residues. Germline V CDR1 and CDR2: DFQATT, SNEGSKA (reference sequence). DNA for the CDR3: TGCAGCGTCTCACCCCTCCACTTT. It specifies CSVSPLHF.

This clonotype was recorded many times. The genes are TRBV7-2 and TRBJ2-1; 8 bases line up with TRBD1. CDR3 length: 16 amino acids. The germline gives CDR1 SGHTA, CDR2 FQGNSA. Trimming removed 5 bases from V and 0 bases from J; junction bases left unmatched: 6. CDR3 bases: TGTGCCAGCAGCCCACAGGGGGTTAGCTCCTACAATGAGCAGTTCTTC. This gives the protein CASSPQGVSSYNEQFF.

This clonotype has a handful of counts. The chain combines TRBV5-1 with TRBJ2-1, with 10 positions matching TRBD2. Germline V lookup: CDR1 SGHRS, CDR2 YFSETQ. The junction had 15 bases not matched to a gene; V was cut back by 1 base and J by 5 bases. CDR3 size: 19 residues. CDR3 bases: TGCGCCAGCAGCTTGTCCGGTCGCGGAACTAGCGGGACTCACAATGAGCAGTTCTTC. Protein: CASSLSGRGTSGTHNEQFF.

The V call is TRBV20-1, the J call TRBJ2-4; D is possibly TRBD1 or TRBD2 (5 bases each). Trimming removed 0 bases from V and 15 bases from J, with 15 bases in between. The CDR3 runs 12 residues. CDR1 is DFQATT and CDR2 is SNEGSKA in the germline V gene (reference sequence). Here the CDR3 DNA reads TGCAGTGCTAGAGAGGGGGTCACAACGACGTACTTC. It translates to CSAREGVTTTYF.

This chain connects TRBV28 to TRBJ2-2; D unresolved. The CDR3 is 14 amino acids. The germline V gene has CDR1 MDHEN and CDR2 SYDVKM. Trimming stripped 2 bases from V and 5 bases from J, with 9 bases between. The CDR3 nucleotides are TGTGCCAGCAGTTTAGGCCGACGGACCGGGGAGCTGTTTTTT. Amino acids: CASSLGRRTGELFF.

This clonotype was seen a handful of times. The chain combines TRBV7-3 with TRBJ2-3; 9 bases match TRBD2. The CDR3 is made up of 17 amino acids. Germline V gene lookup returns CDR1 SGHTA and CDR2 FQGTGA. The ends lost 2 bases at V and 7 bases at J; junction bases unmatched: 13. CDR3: CASSLEGAGGGEYTQYF. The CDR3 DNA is TGTGCCAGCAGCTTAGAGGGAGCGGGGGGAGGAGAATATACGCAGTATTTT.

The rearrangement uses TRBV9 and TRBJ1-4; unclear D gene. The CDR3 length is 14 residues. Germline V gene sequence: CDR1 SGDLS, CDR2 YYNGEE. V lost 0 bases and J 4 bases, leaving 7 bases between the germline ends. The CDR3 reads CASSVDGFNEKLFF. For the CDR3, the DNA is TGTGCCAGCAGCGTAGACGGATTTAATGAAAAACTGTTTTTT.

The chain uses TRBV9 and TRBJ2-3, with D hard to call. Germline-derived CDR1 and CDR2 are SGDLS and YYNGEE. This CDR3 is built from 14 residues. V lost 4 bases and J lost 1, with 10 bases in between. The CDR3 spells CASSYGRGTDTQYF. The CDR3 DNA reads TGTGCCAGCAGCTATGGCCGGGGCACAGATACGCAGTATTTT.

The CDR3 loop reads CASSLTRGLNTEAFF. DNA of the CDR3: TGTGCCAGCAGTTTAACCAGGGGGCTCAACACTGAAGCTTTCTTT. The genes are TRBV6-5 and TRBJ1-1, with 8 nucleotides matching TRBD1. Germline V gene lookup returns CDR1 MNHEY and CDR2 SVGAGI. After removal of 4 bases from V and 2 bases from J, the junction contained 6 bases not matched to a gene. This CDR3 region has 15 residues.

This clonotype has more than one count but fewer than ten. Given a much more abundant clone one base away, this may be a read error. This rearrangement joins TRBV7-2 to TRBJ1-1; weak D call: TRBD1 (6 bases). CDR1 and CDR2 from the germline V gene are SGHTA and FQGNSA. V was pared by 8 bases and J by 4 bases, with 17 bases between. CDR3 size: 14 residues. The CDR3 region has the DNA TGTGCCAGCTTAAGAGGCAGGGGCGCCACTGAAGCTTTCTTT. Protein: CASLRGRGATEAFF.